This record covers a single T cell receptor beta chain. Its matching antigen is unknown. TCRdb itself ran the reads through MiXCR, one entry per CDR3 protein. The sample has about 740,000 distinct CDR3 sequences; approximately 40% are singletons. These data come from a study of T cell repertoires in cytomegalovirus infection. About the study: Both CMV infection and a matching HLA type were indicated by public TCR beta signatures. Study-level points and caveats: There were HLA-C-restricted CMV-specific TCR beta clonotypes dominating the ex vivo response.

Germline lookup yields CDR1 SGHRS and CDR2 YFSETQ. This CDR3 has 16 amino acids. The V and J ends lost 4 bases and 9 bases, in that order; junction bases with no gene match: 17. The clonotype originates from a human donor in good health (CMV status not recorded). Some clones in this sample may be carry-over from other donors' samples. The sample consisted of PBMCs. V is TRBV5-1 and J is TRBJ1-1, with TRBD1 matching over 8 bases. CDR3 sequence: CASSPTGTGSPPQAFF. The CDR3, as DNA: TGCGCCAGCAGCCCGACCGGGACAGGCTCCCCTCCACAAGCTTTCTTT.